This T cell receptor (beta chain) appears in the sequencing data of a study of blood T cell repertoires in COVID-19. Study background: Spain, Italy and the United States supplied samples that represented acute and convalescent COVID-19.

TCRdb's table, derived via immunoSEQ multiplex PCR, lists solely in-frame clones and lacks some. The sample lists about 160,000 clones, approximately 82% occurring once. Germline V gene sequence: CDR1 MNHEY, CDR2 SVGEGT. With 2 bases removed from V and 8 bases from J, the gap between germline ends came to 12 bases. The CDR3 spans 13 residues. The clonotype originates from a woman aged 40 to 50 with COVID-19, enrolled during active disease. The chain recombines TRBV6-2 or TRBV6-3 with TRBJ1-2; D gene ambiguous. Sequencing was performed on peripheral blood. In DNA, the CDR3 is TGTGCCAGCAGTTACCATCCGGGGAAGGGCTACACCTTC. Translating gives CASSYHPGKGYTF.